This T cell receptor beta chain was sequenced in a study of cytotoxic CD8 clonotypes in ibrutinib-treated CLL. Turning to the study itself: A mean of about 240,000 productive templates and over 85,000 productive rearrangements was obtained per sample. Study-level points and caveats: Public clonotypes, found uncommonly, either contracted or stayed stable on treatment. Clonality grew at ibrutinib response; at progression, it decreased back toward baseline. While tracking circulating CD8+ T-cell counts, baseline clonality exceeded that of age-matched healthy donors.

Only one count was recorded for this clone. Its antigen is as yet unknown. Produced via immunoSEQ multiplex PCR; TCRdb's table is partial and in-frame only. The sample lists about 97,000 clones; around 77% were seen once. This CDR3 has 18 residues. Germline CDR1 reads MNHEY; CDR2 reads SMNVEV (reference sequence). The trim removed 4 bases at V and 3 bases at J, leaving 14 bases unmatched. The V call is TRBV27, the J call TRBJ2-1, with 8 bases fitting TRBD2. The receptor was derived from a human donor with chronic lymphocytic leukemia. The material sequenced was PBMCs, taken after 24 months of ibrutinib treatment. In nucleotides, the CDR3 is TGTGCCAGCAGTTCCCGCCCTCGAGCGGGGGAGAGCTACAATGAGCAGTTCTTC. It encodes CASSSRPRAGESYNEQFF.